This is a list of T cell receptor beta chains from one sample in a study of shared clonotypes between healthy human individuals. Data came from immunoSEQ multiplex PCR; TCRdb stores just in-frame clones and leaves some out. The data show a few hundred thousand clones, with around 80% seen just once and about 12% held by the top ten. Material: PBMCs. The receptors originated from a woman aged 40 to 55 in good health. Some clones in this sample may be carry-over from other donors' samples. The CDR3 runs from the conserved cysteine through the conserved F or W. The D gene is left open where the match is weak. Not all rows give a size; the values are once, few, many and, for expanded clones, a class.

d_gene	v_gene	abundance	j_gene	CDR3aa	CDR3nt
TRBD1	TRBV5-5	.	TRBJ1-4	CASSPGTGFYEKLFF	TGTGCCAGCAGTCCCGGGACAGGTTTTTATGAAAAACTGTTTTTT
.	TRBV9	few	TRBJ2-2	CASSSRWTGELFF	TGTGCCAGCAGCTCCCGATGGACCGGGGAGCTGTTTTTT
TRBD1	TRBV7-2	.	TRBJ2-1	CASSGRTGGSNEQFF	TGTGCCAGCAGCGGACGGACAGGGGGCAGTAATGAGCAGTTCTTC
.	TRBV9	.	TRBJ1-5	CASSGGAQGNQPQHF	TGTGCCAGCAGTGGGGGCGCCCAGGGAAATCAGCCCCAGCATTTT
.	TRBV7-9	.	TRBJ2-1	CASSKVRGNEQFF	TGTGCCAGCAGCAAGGTTCGGGGGAATGAGCAGTTCTTC
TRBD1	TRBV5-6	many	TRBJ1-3	CASSPDRGYGNTIYF	TGTGCCAGCAGCCCGGACAGGGGATATGGAAACACCATATATTTT
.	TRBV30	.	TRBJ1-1	CASDERHTEAFF	TGTGCCTCGGACGAACGCCATACTGAAGCTTTCTTT
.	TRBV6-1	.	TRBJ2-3	CASTEGGRKADTQYF	TGTGCCAGCACCGAAGGTGGTAGAAAGGCAGATACGCAGTATTTT
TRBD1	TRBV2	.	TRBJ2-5	CASSPDRGGQTQYF	TGTGCCAGCAGTCCGGACAGGGGCGGGCAGACCCAGTACTTC
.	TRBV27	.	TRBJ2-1	CASSLEGSYNEQFF	TGTGCCAGCAGCCTGGAGGGCTCCTACAATGAGCAGTTCTTC
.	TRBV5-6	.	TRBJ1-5	CASSFLGSDQPQHF	TGTGCCAGCAGCTTTTTGGGGTCCGATCAGCCCCAGCATTTT
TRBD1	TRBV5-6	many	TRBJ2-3	CASSLGGQGIDTQYF	TGTGCCAGCAGCTTAGGGGGACAGGGAATAGATACGCAGTATTTT
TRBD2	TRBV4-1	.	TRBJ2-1	CASSQEGGSSYNEQFF	TGCGCCAGCAGCCAAGAGGGGGGGAGTTCCTACAATGAGCAGTTCTTC
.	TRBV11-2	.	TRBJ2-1	CASSSPSFTGPGNEQFF	TGTGCCAGCAGCTCCCCCAGTTTCACCGGGCCGGGCAATGAGCAGTTCTTC
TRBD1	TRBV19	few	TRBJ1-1	CASTPGQVNTEAFF	TGTGCCAGTACCCCGGGACAGGTGAACACTGAAGCTTTCTTT
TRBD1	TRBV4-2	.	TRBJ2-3	CASSRPQGESLTDTQYF	TGTGCCAGCAGCCGTCCACAGGGGGAAAGCCTCACAGATACGCAGTATTTT
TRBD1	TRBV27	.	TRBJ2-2	CATMDRGPGELFF	TGTGCCACTATGGACAGGGGCCCCGGGGAGCTGTTTTTT
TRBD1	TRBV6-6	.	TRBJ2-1	CASSYSGDRVTEQFF	TGTGCCAGCAGTTACTCAGGGGACAGGGTTACTGAGCAGTTCTTC
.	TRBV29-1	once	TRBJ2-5	CSMMAGGPRETQYF	TGCAGTATGATGGCCGGAGGCCCCCGGGAGACCCAGTACTTC
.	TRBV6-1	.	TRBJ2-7	CASSEALSPLAEYEQYF	TGTGCCAGCAGTGAAGCGCTAAGTCCCTTAGCCGAGTACGAGCAGTACTTC
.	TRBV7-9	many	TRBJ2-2	CASSSTRVTGELFF	TGTGCCAGCAGCTCAACAAGGGTCACCGGGGAGCTGTTTTTT
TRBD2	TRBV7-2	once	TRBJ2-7	CASSPQAGGTYEQYF	TGTGCCAGCAGCCCTCAAGCGGGAGGTACCTACGAGCAGTACTTC
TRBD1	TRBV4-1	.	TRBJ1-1	CASSQDGQGARNTEAFF	TGCGCCAGCAGCCAAGACGGACAGGGGGCTCGGAACACTGAAGCTTTCTTT
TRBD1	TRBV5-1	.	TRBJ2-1	CASSSTGDLGNEQFF	TGCGCCAGCAGCTCCACAGGGGATCTCGGTAATGAGCAGTTCTTC
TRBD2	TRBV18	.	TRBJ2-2	CASSPVGLAGTGELFF	TGTGCCAGCTCACCAGTGGGACTAGCGGGTACCGGGGAGCTGTTTTTT
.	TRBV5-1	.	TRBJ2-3	CASSFGGRGWADTQYF	TGCGCCAGCAGCTTCGGAGGGAGAGGGTGGGCAGATACGCAGTATTTT
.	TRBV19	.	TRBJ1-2	CASSVGVRNGYTF	TGTGCCAGTAGTGTTGGGGTTCGGAATGGCTACACCTTC
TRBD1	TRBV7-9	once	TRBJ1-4	CASDRGDEKLFF	TGTGCCAGCGACAGGGGAGATGAAAAACTGTTTTTT
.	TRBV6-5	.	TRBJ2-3	CASLSSTDTQYF	TGTGCCAGCCTTTCGAGCACAGATACGCAGTATTTT
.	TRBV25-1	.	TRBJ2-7	CASSDDTAYEQYF	TGTGCCAGCAGTGACGACACAGCCTACGAGCAGTACTTC
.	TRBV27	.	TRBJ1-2	CASSLYQGSPYGYTF	TGTGCCAGCAGTTTATACCAGGGCTCCCCATATGGCTACACCTTC
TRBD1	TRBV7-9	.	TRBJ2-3	CASSEDRVLTQYF	TGTGCCAGCAGCGAAGACAGGGTTCTAACGCAGTATTTT
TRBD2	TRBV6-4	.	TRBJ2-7	CASWRERYEQYF	TGTGCCAGCTGGCGGGAGCGGTACGAGCAGTACTTC
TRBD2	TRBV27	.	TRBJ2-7	CASSLFSSGRLSYEQYF	TGTGCCAGCAGTTTATTCAGTAGCGGGAGATTGTCCTACGAGCAGTACTTC
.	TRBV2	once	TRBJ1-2	CASMEGISYGYTF	TGTGCCAGCATGGAGGGAATCTCGTATGGCTACACCTTC
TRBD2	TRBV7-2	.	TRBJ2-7	CASSLGTSGAREQYF	TGTGCCAGCAGCTTAGGAACTAGCGGGGCGCGCGAGCAGTACTTC
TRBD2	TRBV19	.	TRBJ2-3	CASSPGVGTSEDTQYF	TGTGCCAGTAGTCCTGGGGTCGGGACTAGTGAGGATACGCAGTATTTT
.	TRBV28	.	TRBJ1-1	CASSLLGEAFF	TGTGCCAGCAGTTTATTAGGTGAAGCTTTCTTT
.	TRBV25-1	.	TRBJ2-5	CASSEYGRGVTQYF	TGTGCCAGCAGTGAATACGGCAGGGGGGTGACCCAGTACTTC
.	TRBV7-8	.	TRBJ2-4	CASSSRLNLAKNIQYF	TGTGCCAGCAGCTCGCGACTAAACCTAGCCAAAAACATTCAGTACTTC
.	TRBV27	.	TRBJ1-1	CASSHSLGYTEAFF	TGTGCCAGCAGTCATAGTCTCGGGTACACTGAAGCTTTCTTT
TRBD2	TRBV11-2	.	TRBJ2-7	CASSLTAGPYEQYF	TGTGCCAGCAGCTTAACAGCGGGGCCCTACGAGCAGTACTTC
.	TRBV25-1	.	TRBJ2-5	CASSRPGPQETQYF	TGTGCCAGCAGTCGGCCGGGACCTCAAGAGACCCAGTACTTC
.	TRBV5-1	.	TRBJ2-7	CASSLSPEGVYEQYF	TGCGCCAGCAGCTTGTCGCCCGAGGGGGTCTACGAGCAGTACTTC
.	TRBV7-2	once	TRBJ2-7	CASSLVGGLYEQYF	TGTGCCAGCAGCTTAGTCGGGGGGCTCTACGAGCAGTACTTC